The clone carrying this TCR beta chain showed up just a few times. Antigen unknown. The same CDR3 arises from other DNA sequences in this sample as well. CDR3 size: 15 residues. Germline V lookup: CDR1 SGHDN, CDR2 FVKESK. Trimming pared 1 base from V and 0 bases from J, leaving 7 bases between. The isolated RNA, all of it, was reverse transcribed, so expressed TCRB transcripts were what got sequenced. Libraries were prepared by immunoSEQ multiplex PCR; TCRdb keeps only in-frame clonotypes and omits some of them. The sample consists of 640,000 or so clones, 10% to 15% of them appearing once. Once sorted, every population was more than 95% pure. This entry comes from a study of beta chain features in type 1 diabetes. Study-level findings and limits: TCRB CDR3s were moderately but significantly shorter in Type 1 diabetes patients in all four CD4+ subsets. These data did not resolve whether HLA type affects TCRB rearrangement.

The V and J genes are TRBV14 and TRBJ2-1; D perhaps matches TRBD2 (6 bases). The sequence came from a man aged 18-30 years with type 1 diabetes. Sequencing was carried out using naive CD4+ T cells from blood. The DNA of the CDR3 is TGTGCCAGCAGCCAAGTGGGGGGCTCCTACAATGAGCAGTTCTTC. It codes for CASSQVGGSYNEQFF.